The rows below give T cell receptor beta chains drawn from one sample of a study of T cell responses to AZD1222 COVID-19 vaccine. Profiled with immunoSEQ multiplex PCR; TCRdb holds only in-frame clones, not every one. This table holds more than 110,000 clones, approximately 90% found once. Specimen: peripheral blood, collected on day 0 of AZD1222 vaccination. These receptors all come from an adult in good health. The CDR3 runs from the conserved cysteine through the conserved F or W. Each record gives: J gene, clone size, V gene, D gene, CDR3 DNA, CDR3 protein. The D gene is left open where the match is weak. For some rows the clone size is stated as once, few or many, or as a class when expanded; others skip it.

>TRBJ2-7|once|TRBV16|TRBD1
TGTGCCAGCAGCCCCACGGGGACAGTCTACGAGCAGTACTTC
CASSPTGTVYEQYF
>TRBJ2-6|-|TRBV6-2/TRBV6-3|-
TGTGCCAGCAGTTCCCTCCCGGCAGGGCCTTCCTCTGGGGCCAACGTCCTGACTTTC
CASSSLPAGPSSGANVLTF
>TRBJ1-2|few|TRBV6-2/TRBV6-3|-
TGTGCCAGCAGCCCCATGGTGCGGCAGGGGTATGGCTACACCTTC
CASSPMVRQGYGYTF
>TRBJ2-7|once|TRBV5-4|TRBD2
TGTGCCAGCAGCCGGAATCGAGCGGGAGTAGGCTACGAGCAGTACTTC
CASSRNRAGVGYEQYF
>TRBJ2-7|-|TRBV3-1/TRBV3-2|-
TGTGCCAGCAGCCAAGTGATGGGGACGACAGGCCCGTTGAGGCAGTACTTC
CASSQVMGTTGPLRQYF
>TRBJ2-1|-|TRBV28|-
TGTGCCAGCAGTTTCTTACAGGGTAGCTCCTACAATGAGCAGTTCTTC
CASSFLQGSSYNEQFF
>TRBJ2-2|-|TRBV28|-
TGTGCCAGCATAACTTTAGGGAAGAAAAGAACCGGGGAGCTGTTTTTT
CASITLGKKRTGELFF
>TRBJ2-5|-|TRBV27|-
TGTGCCAGCAGTTTATCGCCCTCTAGTGGGACGGAGACCCAGTACTTC
CASSLSPSSGTETQYF
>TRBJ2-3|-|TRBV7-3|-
TGTGCCAGCAGCACAGGAGTCCGTGGCACAGATACGCAGTATTTT
CASSTGVRGTDTQYF
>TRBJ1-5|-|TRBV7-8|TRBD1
TGTGCCAGCAGCCCCGAGGGACAGCCGAATCAGCCCCAGCATTTT
CASSPEGQPNQPQHF
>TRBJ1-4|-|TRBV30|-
TGTGCTACAACGGGACATCGGGATGAAAAACTGTTTTTT
CATTGHRDEKLFF
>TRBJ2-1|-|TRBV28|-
TGTGCCAGCAGTGCGCCAGGGGAAATACATGGGAATGAGCAGTTCTTC
CASSAPGEIHGNEQFF
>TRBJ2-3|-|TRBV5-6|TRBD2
TGTGCCAGCAGCTTGCGGACTAGCGGGAGAGGCACAGATACGCAGTATTTT
CASSLRTSGRGTDTQYF
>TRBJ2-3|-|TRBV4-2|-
TGTGCCAGCAGCCAAGGCGGGACTAGCACAGATACGCAGTATTTT
CASSQGGTSTDTQYF
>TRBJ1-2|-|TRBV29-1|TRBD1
TGCAGCGTTGAAGATCTTCTTACGACAGGGTCCCTCTATGGCTACACCTTC
CSVEDLLTTGSLYGYTF
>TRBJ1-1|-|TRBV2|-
TGTGCCAGCAGTGCTCGCAAAGACAGGAACACTGAAGCTTTCTTT
CASSARKDRNTEAFF
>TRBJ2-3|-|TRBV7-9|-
TGTGCCAGCAGCTTAGGGGTATCAGGGCGTATGGATACGCAGTATTTT
CASSLGVSGRMDTQYF
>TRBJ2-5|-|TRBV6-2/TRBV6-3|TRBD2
TGTGCCAGCAGTTACGACATATTTAGCAACGCGGGAGAGGGGGAGACCCAGTACTTC
CASSYDIFSNAGEGETQYF
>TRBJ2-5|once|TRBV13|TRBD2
TGTGCCAGCAGCTCCCGTGGGGCTAGCGGGAGTTCGGGACAAGAGACCCAGTACTTC
CASSSRGASGSSGQETQYF
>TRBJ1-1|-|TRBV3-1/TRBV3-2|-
TGTGCCAGCAGCCATTGGGACGCCGAGGTCACTGAAGCTTTCTTT
CASSHWDAEVTEAFF
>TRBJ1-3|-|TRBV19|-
TGTGCCAGCCGTCACAGCTCTGGAAACACCATATATTTT
CASRHSSGNTIYF
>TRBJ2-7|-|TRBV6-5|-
TGTGCCAGCAGCCGGGGCGGCTACGAGCAGTACTTC
CASSRGGYEQYF
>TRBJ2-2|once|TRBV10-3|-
TGTGCCATCGAAGAACTGGACACCGGGGAGCTGTTTTTT
CAIEELDTGELFF
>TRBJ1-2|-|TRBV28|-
TGTGCCAGCACCCTGGACATCGGTCTCACCTTC
CASTLDIGLTF
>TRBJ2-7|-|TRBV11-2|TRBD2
TGTGCCAGCAGTTTTCTAGCGGACCACTCCTACGAGCAGTACTTC
CASSFLADHSYEQYF
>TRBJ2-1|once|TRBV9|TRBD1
TGTGCCAGCAGCGTAGCCCCAGGGGGCTATGAGCAGTTCTTC
CASSVAPGGYEQFF
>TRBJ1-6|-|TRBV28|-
TGTGCCAGCAGTTTATTTAGGGTGGGGAATTCACCCCTCCACTTT
CASSLFRVGNSPLHF
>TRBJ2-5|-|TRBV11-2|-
TGTGCCAGCAGCCCATTCGAGAGTCCTCAAGAGACCCAGTACTTC
CASSPFESPQETQYF
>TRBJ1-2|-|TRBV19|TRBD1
TGTGCCAGTGGACAGGGGGCGAGAAGCTACACCTTC
CASGQGARSYTF
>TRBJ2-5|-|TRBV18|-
TGTGCCAGCTCACCACCGAGGGGGGTGGAGACCCAGTACTTC
CASSPPRGVETQYF
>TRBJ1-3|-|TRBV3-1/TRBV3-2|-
TGTGCCAGCAGCCAAGTTACTGGAAACACCATATATTTT
CASSQVTGNTIYF
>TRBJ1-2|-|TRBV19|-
TGTGCCAGTAGCTTCAAGGGTGGCGGCTACACCTTC
CASSFKGGGYTF
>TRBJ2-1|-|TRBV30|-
TGTGCCTGGAGTGGGGGTCCCGCGCAGTTCTTC
CAWSGGPAQFF
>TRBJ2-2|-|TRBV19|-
TGTGCCAGTAGTATAATATCGCGGGAGCTGTTTTTT
CASSIISRELFF
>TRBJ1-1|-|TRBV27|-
TGTGCCAGCAGTTTGGCCAGCAACACTGAAGCTTTCTTT
CASSLASNTEAFF
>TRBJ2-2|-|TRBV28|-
TGTGCCAGCAGTTTATTCCAACCTAGCCGGAACACCGGGGAGCTGTTTTTT
CASSLFQPSRNTGELFF
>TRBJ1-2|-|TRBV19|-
TGTGCCAGTAGTACACCGCCAGTGCGCTATGGCTACACCTTC
CASSTPPVRYGYTF
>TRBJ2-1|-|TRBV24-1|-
TGTGCCACGGCGGAGGGAACTTACAATGAGCAGTTCTTC
CATAEGTYNEQFF
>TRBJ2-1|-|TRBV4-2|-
TGTGCCAGCAGCCCTAGGGACCGAGACTCCTACAATGAGCAGTTCTTC
CASSPRDRDSYNEQFF
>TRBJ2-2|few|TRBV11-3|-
TGTGCCAGCAGCTTAGCCATTGGCGAGGAGCTGTTTTTT
CASSLAIGEELFF
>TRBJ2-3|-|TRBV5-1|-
TGCGCCAGCAGCTTCGGACAGCCCACAGATACGCAGTATTTT
CASSFGQPTDTQYF
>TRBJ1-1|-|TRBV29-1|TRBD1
TGCAGCGCCGTCCGACAGGGCGGTTCCACTGAAGCTTTCTTT
CSAVRQGGSTEAFF
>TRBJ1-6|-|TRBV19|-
TGTGCCAGTAGTTTTGTAGGGACGGAGACTAATTCACCCCTCCACTTT
CASSFVGTETNSPLHF
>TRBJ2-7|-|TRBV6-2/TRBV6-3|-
TGTGCCAGCACCCCCCCGGGTGCCTCCTACGAGCAGTACTTC
CASTPPGASYEQYF
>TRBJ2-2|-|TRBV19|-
TGTGCCAGTAGTATAGTAGCTTCCACCGGGGAGCTGTTTTTT
CASSIVASTGELFF
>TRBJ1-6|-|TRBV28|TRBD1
TGTGCCAGCAGTTCGACAGGGGATGCACCCCTCCACTTT
CASSSTGDAPLHF
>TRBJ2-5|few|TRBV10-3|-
TGTGCCATCGGGTCAGACACGTACCAAGAGACCCAGTACTTC
CAIGSDTYQETQYF
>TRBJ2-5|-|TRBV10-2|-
TGCGCCAGCAATATCGGGCAGGATGCAGGAACGACCCAGTACTTC
CASNIGQDAGTTQYF
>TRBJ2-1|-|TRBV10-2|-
TGCGCCAGCAGTGATAGCGCCTATTACAATGAGCAGTTCTTC
CASSDSAYYNEQFF
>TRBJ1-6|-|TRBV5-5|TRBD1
TGTGCCAGCACATCCCTGACAGGGGGGAGTTCACCCCTCCACTTT
CASTSLTGGSSPLHF
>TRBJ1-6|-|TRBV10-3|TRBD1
TGTGCCATCAGTGAGCAGGACAGGGTTGGATCACCCCTCCACTTT
CAISEQDRVGSPLHF
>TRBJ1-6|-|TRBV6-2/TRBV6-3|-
TGTGCCACCAGCCTACCCAGGGAAAATTCACCCCTCCACTTT
CATSLPRENSPLHF
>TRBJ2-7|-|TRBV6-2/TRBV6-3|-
TGTGCCAGCAGCATCAATTCCTACGAGCAGTACTTC
CASSINSYEQYF
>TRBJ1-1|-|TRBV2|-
TGTGCCAGCAGTGATGTAGGGGGGAACACTGAAGCTTTCTTT
CASSDVGGNTEAFF